This TCR beta chain originates from a study of blood T cells in healthy people across ages. Primed by a sample-barcoded 5' primer and a J-beta primer mix, a second PCR proceeded for about 6 to 11 cycles. Using its own MiXCR run on the 5' RACE reads, TCRdb lists one record per CDR3 protein. The profile shows over 700,000 distinct CDR3 sequences, around 25% of them singletons. This clonotype was counted only a few times. Germline V gives CDR1 SEHNR, CDR2 FQNEAQ (reference sequence). Deletions cut 4 bases from V and 6 bases from J, with 14 bases between. The CDR3 totals 14 residues. This same sample was also taken into another study, of T cells of mothers and their children.

The genes are TRBV7-9 and TRBJ2-3, with a weak D call TRBD1 (6 bases). Sequencing was carried out using blood. The TCR comes from a boy younger than 18 in good health. The CDR3: CASSYHREGDTQYF. CDR3 in DNA: TGTGCCAGCAGCTACCACAGGGAAGGGGATACGCAGTATTTT.